Presented here are 2 T cell receptor beta chains from one specimen sequenced in a study of OX40 agonist ivuxolimab in advanced cancers. Measured with immunoSEQ multiplex PCR; TCRdb has only the in-frame clones, and not every one. The table includes about 64,000 clones, roughly nine tenths detected once. The sequences come from CD4+ or CD8+ T cells sorted from blood, collected in a trial of the OX40 agonist ivuxolimab. Source of these receptors: an adult with an advanced solid tumor such as melanoma, head and neck, liver or kidney cancer.

This rearrangement joins TRBV11-2 to TRBJ2-7, with D possibly being TRBD2 (6 bases). The CDR3 sequence is 15 residues long. Germline loops: CDR1 SGHAT, CDR2 FQNNGV. Trimming cost V 5 bases and J 2 bases, with 16 bases left between them. The CDR3 bases are TGTGCCAGCAGCATCCCGGGACTCCCTACCTACGAGCAGTACTTC. Its translation: CASSIPGLPTYEQYF. The entire variable domain, with the rest obtained from reference TRBV11-2 and TRBJ2-7, is as follows: EAGVAQSPRYKIIEKRQSVAFWCNPISGHATLYWYQQILGQGPKLLIQFQNNGVVDDSQLPKDRFSAERLKGVDSTLKIQPAKLEDSAVYLCASSIPGLPTYEQYFGPGTRLTVT.

The V gene is TRBV11-2, the J gene TRBJ2-2, with TRBD2 as a possible D gene (6 bases). Germline CDR1 reads SGHAT; CDR2 reads FQNNGV. The CDR3 has 15 amino acids. V shed 7 bases and J shed 1 base, with 13 bases lying between them. CDR3 sequence reads: CASTSFSGNTGELFF. The DNA of the CDR3 is TGTGCCAGCACTTCCTTTAGCGGGAACACCGGGGAGCTGTTTTTT.